The clone carrying this T cell receptor beta chain was seen at least ten times. This record comes from a study of Graves' ophthalmopathy and Graves' hyperthyroidism. Trimming took 3 bases from V and 8 from J; bases not matched to a gene: 13. Germline V gene data show CDR1 as MNHNS and CDR2 as SASEGT. This CDR3 comprises 16 residues. From RNA, the CDR3 regions of TCR beta chains were amplified and sequenced. First-round RT-PCR with HTBI primers preceded a second-round multiplex PCR. TCRdb re-called the multiplex PCR reads through MiXCR, storing one row per CDR3 protein. The data contain almost 400,000 distinct CDR3 sequences, around 17% of them singletons.

Sequences were obtained from peripheral blood. The clonotype was recovered from a woman aged 18 to 35 with Graves' ophthalmopathy. The chain uses TRBV6-1 and TRBJ1-2; 9 bases match TRBD1. CDR3 sequence: CASSDPGQGRGEGYTF. In nucleotides, the CDR3 is TGTGCCAGCAGTGATCCGGGACAGGGTCGAGGGGAGGGCTACACCTTC.